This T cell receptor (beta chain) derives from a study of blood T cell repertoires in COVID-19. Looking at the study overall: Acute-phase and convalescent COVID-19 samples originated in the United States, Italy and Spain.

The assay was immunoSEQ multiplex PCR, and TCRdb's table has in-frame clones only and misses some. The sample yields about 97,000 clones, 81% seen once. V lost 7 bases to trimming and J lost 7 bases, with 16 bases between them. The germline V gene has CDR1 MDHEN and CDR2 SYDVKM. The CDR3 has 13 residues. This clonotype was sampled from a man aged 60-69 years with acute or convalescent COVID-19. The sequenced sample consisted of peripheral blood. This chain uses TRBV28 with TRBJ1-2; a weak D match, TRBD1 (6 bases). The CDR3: CASNSGGRVGYTF. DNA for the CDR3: TGTGCCAGCAACTCGGGGGGCAGGGTTGGCTACACCTTC.